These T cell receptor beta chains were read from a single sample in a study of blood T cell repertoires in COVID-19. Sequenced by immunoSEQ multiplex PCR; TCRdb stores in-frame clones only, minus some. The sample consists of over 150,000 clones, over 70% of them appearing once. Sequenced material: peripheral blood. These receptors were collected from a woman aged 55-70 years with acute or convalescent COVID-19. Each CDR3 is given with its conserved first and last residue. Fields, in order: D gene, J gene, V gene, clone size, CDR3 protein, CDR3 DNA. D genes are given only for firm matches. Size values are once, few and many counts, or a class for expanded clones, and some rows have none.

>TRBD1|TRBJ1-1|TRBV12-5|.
CASGLAGTVEAFF
TGTGCTAGTGGTTTGGCCGGGACAGTAGAAGCTTTCTTT
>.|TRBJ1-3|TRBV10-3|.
CAISERTLGLSGNTIYF
TGTGCCATCAGTGAGCGGACCCTGGGACTCTCTGGAAACACCATATATTTT
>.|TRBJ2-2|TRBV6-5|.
CASGTGNTGELFF
TGTGCCAGCGGTACCGGGAACACCGGGGAGCTGTTTTTT
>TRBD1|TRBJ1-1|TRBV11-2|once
CASSLDGTAEAFF
TGTGCCAGCAGCTTAGATGGGACAGCCGAAGCTTTCTTT
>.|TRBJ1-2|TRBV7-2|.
CASSLGSGRPDYGYTF
TGTGCCAGCAGCTTAGGCAGCGGACGGCCGGACTATGGCTACACCTTC
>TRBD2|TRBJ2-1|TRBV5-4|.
CASSPWTSPHEQFF
TGTGCCAGCAGCCCCTGGACTAGCCCCCATGAGCAGTTCTTC
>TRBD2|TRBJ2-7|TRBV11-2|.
CASSLGDRTSGTISYEQYF
TGTGCCAGCAGCTTAGGGGATAGGACTAGCGGGACTATTTCCTACGAGCAGTACTTC
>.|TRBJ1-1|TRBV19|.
CASSIGAGYTEAFF
TGTGCCAGTAGTATTGGAGCAGGGTACACTGAAGCTTTCTTT
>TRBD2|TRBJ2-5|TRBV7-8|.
CASSRTSGGAGRETQYF
TGTGCCAGCAGCAGGACTAGCGGGGGGGCCGGGCGAGAGACCCAGTACTTC
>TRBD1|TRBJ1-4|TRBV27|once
CASRLQGAGDEKLFF
TGTGCCAGCAGATTACAGGGGGCCGGGGATGAAAAACTGTTTTTT
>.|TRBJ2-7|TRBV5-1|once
CASSHTSRASYEQYF
TGCGCCAGCAGTCACACTAGCCGGGCTTCCTACGAGCAGTACTTC
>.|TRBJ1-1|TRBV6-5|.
CASSYSGTGLNTEAFF
TGTGCCAGCAGTTACTCCGGAACAGGGCTGAACACTGAAGCTTTCTTT
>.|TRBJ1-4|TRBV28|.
CASLGGEKLFF
TGTGCCAGCCTGGGGGGGGAAAAACTGTTTTTT
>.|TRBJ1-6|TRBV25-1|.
CASSYGGGTSHNSPLHF
TGTGCCAGCAGCTATGGGGGGGGAACGAGTCATAATTCACCCCTCCACTTT
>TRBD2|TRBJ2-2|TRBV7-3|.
CASSLSSGVTGELFF
TGTGCCAGCAGCTTATCTAGCGGGGTTACCGGGGAGCTGTTTTTT
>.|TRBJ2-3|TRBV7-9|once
CASSLTGDTQYF
TGTGCCAGCAGTTTAACGGGAGATACGCAGTATTTT
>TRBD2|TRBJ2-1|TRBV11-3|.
CASSSEAGGPVNEQFF
TGTGCCAGCAGCTCAGAAGCGGGGGGGCCGGTTAATGAGCAGTTCTTC
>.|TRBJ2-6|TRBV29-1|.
CSVEDSGANVLTF
TGCAGCGTTGAAGATTCGGGGGCCAACGTCCTGACTTTC